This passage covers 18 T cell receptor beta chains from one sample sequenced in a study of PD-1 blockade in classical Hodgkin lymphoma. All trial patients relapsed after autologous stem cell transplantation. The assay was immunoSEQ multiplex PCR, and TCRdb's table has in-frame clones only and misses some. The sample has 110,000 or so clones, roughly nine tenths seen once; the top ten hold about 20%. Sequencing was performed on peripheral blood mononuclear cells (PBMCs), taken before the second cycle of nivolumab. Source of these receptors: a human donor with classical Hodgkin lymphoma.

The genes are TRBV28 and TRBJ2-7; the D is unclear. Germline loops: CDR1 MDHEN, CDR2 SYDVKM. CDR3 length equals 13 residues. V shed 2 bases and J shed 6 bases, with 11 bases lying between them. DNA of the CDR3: TGTGCCAGCAGTTTAATGTCCTACTCCGAGCAGTACTTC. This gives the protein CASSLMSYSEQYF.

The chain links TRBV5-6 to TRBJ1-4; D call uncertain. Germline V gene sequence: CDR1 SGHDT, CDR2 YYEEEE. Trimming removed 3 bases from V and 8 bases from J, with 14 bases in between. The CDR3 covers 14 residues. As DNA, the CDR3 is TGTGCCAGCAGCTCTGGCCGAACCGGCGAAAAACTGTTTTTT. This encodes CASSSGRTGEKLFF.

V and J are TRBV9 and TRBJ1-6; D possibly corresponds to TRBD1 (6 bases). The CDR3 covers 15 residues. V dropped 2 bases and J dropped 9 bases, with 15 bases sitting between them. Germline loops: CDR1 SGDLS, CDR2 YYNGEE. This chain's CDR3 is CASSVEGGIRSPLHF. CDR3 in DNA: TGTGCCAGCAGCGTCGAGGGGGGAATTCGTTCACCCCTCCACTTT.

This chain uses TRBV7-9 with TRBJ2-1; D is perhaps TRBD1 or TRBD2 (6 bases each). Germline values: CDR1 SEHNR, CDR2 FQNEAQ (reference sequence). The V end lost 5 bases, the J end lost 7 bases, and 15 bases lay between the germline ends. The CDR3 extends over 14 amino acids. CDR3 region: CASSHLGGPNEQFF. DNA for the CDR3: TGTGCCAGCAGCCATTTAGGGGGGCCGAATGAGCAGTTCTTC.

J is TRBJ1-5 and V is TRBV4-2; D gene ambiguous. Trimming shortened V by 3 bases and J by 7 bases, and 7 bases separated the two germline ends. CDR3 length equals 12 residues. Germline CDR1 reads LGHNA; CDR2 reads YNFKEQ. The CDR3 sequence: CASSQQGQPQHF. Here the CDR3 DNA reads TGTGCCAGCAGCCAGCAAGGCCAGCCCCAGCATTTT.

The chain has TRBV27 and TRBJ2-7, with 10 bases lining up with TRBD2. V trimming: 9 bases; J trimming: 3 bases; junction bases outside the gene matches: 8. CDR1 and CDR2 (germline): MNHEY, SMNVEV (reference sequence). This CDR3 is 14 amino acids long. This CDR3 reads CASLSLAGNYEQYF. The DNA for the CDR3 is TGTGCCAGTCTCTCACTAGCGGGAAACTACGAGCAGTACTTC.

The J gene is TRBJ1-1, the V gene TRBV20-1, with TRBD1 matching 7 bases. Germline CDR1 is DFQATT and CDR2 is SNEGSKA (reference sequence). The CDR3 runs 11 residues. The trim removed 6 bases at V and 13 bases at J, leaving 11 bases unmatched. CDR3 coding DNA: TGCAGTGCCCACCCGACAGGGACGGGTTTCTTT. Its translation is CSAHPTGTGFF.

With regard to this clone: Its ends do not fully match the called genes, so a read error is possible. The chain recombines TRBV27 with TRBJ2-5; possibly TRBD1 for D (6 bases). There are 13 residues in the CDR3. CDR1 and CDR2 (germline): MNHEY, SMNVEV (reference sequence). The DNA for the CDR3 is TGTGCCAGCAGACGACAGGCGGAAGAGGCCCAGTACTTC. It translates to CASRRQAEEAQYF.

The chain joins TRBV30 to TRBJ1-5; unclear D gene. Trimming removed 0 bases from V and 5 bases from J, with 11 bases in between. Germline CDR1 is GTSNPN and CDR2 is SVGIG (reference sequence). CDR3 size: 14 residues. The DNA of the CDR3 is TGTGCCTGGAGTGTAATGACTACAGATCAGCCCCAGCATTTT. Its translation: CAWSVMTTDQPQHF.

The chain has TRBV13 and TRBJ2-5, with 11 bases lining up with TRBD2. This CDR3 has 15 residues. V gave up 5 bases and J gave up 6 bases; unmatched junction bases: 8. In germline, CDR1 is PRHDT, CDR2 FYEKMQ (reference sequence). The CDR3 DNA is TGTGCCAGCAGCGTGGGGACTAGCGGTACGCAGACCCAGTACTTC. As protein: CASSVGTSGTQTQYF.

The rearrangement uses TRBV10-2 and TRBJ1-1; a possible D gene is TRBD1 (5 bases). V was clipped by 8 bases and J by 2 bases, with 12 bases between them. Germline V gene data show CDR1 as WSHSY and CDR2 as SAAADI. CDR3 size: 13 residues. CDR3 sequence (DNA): TGCGCCAGCGGTGGGGCCTCTAACACTGAAGCTTTCTTT. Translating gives CASGGASNTEAFF.

In DNA form, the CDR3 reads TGTGCCAGCAGCTCTGGACTAGCGGGAAGCACAGATACGCAGTATTTT. This codes for CASSSGLAGSTDTQYF. This chain links TRBV13 with TRBJ2-3; TRBD2 aligns across 12 bases. V lost 4 bases to trimming and J lost 0 bases; unmatched junction nucleotides: 2. The germline V gene has CDR1 PRHDT and CDR2 FYEKMQ (reference sequence). CDR3 size: 16 residues.

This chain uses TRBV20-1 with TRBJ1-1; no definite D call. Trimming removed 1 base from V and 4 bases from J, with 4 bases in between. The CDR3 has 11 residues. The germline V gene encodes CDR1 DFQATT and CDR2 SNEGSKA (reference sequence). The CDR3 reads CSARVFTEAFF. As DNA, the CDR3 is TGCAGTGCTAGAGTATTCACTGAAGCTTTCTTT.

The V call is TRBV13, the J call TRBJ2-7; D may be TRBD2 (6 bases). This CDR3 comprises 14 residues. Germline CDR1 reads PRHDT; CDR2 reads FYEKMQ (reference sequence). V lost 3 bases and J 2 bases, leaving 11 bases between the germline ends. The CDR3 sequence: CASSFRGLAYEQYF. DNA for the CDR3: TGTGCCAGCAGCTTTCGGGGACTGGCCTACGAGCAGTACTTC.

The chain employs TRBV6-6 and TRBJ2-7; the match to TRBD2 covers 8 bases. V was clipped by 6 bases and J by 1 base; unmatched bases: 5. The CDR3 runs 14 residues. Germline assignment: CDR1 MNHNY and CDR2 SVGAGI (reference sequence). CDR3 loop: CASSPGGGSYEQYF. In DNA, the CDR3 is TGTGCCAGCAGCCCCGGCGGGGGGTCCTACGAGCAGTACTTC.

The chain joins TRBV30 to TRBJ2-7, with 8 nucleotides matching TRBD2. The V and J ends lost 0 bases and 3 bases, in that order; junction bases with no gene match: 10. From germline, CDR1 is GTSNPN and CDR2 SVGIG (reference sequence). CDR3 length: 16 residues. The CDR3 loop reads CAWSVSSGRSHYEQYF. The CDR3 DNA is TGTGCCTGGAGTGTATCCAGCGGGAGATCGCACTACGAGCAGTACTTC.

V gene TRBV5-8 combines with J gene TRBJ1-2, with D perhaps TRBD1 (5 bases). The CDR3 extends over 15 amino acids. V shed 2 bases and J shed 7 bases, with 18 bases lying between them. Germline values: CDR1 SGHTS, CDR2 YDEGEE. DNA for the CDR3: TGTGCCAGCAGCTTCGCGCGAAACAGGCCCACTGGCTACACCTTC. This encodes CASSFARNRPTGYTF. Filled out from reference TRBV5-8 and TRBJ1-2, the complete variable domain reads EAGVTQSPTHLIKTRGQQATLRCSPISGHTSVYWYQQALGLGLQFLLWYDEGEERNRGNFPPRFSGRQFPNYSSELNVNALELEDSALYLCASSFARNRPTGYTFGSGTRLTVV.

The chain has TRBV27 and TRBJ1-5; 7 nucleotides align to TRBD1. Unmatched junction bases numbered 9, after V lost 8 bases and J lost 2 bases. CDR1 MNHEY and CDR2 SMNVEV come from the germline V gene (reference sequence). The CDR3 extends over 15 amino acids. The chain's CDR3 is CASRDRNVGNQPQHF. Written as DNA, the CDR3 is TGTGCCAGCCGGGACAGAAATGTGGGCAATCAGCCCCAGCATTTT.